This TCR beta chain emerged from a study of cytomegalovirus exposure and HLA in healthy donors. Worth noting for this clone: Its ends do not fully match the called genes, so a read error is possible.

The CDR3 contains 15 residues. The V gene's germline CDR1 is SQVTM and CDR2 ANQGSEA. Primers: 60 Vbeta forward and 13 Jbeta reverse. Method: immunoSEQ multiplex PCR; TCRdb's copy keeps in-frame clones and lacks some. The sample yields fewer than 100,000 clones, approximately 75% seen once. The source is a middle-aged woman in good health and CMV-seronegative. V usage is TRBV29-1 and J usage is TRBJ2-7; D not resolved. The sample comprised PBMCs. CDR3: CSAEGSLDGAYEQYF. The CDR3 nucleotides read TGCAGCGCTGAAGGGTCCCTCGACGGAGCCTACGAGCAGTACTTC.